This T cell receptor (beta chain) was identified during a study of spatial heterogeneity in lung cancer. Study outcomes and limitations: In tumors, expanded intratumoral alpha and beta TCR counts tracked mutation counts.

Time point defined: sample taken at primary tumor resection. Unsorted whole RNA samples from tumor, nontumor lung or frozen PBMC were sequenced. A word on this clonotype: The target antigen is unknown. The library was designed around alpha chains, so this beta chain is a stray read whose abundance carries little weight.

V lost 2 bases and J lost 3, with 14 bases in between. The CDR3 contains 15 residues. Germline assignment: CDR1 SGHVS and CDR2 FQNEAQ. TCRdb independently ran MiXCR on the 5' RACE reads; one entry per CDR3 protein. The profile shows about 8,100 distinct CDR3 sequences, under 15% of them singletons. Sequencing used lung tumor tissue, obtained at surgery. The source is a male donor with early-stage non-small cell lung cancer. V gene TRBV7-8 combines with J gene TRBJ2-7; D is perhaps TRBD2 (6 bases). Here the CDR3 DNA reads TGTGCCAGCAGCTTATCCGGGTTCGGGGGCTACGAGCAGTACTTC. Amino acids: CASSLSGFGGYEQYF.